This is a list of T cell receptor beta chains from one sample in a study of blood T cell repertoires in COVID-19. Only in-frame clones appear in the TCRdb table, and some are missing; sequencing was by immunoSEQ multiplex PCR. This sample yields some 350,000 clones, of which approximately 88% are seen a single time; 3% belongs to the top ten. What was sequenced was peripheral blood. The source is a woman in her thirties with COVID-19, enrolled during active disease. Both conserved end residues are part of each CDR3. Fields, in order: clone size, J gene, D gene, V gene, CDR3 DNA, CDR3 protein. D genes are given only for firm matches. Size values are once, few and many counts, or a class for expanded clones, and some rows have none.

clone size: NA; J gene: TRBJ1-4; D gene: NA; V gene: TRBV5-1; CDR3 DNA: TGCGCCAGCAGCTTGGACAGCCAAAAACTGTTTTTT; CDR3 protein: CASSLDSQKLFF
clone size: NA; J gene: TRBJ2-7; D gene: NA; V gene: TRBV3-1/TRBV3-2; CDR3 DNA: TGTGCCAGCAGCTTAGAACAGACCGGCTACGAGCAGTACTTC; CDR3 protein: CASSLEQTGYEQYF
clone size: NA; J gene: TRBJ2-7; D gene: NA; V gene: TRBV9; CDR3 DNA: TGTGCCAGCAGCGTCGCCGGGTCCTCTTCCTACGAGCAGTACTTC; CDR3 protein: CASSVAGSSSYEQYF
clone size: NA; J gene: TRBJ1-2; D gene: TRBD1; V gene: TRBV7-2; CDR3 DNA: TGTGCCAGCAGCTTAGCGCTCTCATCTGGACAGGGAAACGGCTACACCTTC; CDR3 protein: CASSLALSSGQGNGYTF
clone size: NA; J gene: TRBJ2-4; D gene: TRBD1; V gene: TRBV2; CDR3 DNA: TGTGCCAGCACAGGGACAGACAAAATTCAGTACTTC; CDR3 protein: CASTGTDKIQYF
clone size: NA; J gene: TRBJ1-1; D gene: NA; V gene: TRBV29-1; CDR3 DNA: TGCAGCGTTGAAACAGGGTACGGGAACACTGAAGCTTTCTTT; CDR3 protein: CSVETGYGNTEAFF
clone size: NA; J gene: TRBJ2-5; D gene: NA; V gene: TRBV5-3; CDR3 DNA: TGTGCCAGAAGTTCTCGCCAGGGAATCCAAGAGACCCAGTACTTC; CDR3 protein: CARSSRQGIQETQYF
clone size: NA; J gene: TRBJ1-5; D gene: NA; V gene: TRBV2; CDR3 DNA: TGTGCCAGCAGAGGCGGGAACAATCAGCCCCAGCATTTT; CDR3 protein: CASRGGNNQPQHF
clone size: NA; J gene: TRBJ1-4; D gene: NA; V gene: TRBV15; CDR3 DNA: TGTGCCGCCAAGGGCGGGAGACGTGAAAAACTGTTTTTT; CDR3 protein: CAAKGGRREKLFF
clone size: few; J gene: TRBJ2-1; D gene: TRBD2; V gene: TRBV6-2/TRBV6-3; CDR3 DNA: TGTGCCAGCAGCCAGCGGGGGGGAGAATTCTTC; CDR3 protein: CASSQRGGEFF
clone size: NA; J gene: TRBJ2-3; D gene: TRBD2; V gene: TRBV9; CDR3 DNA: TGTGCCCGCAGCGCCGGGGCCGGGGGAGCACGGCTAGCGGGGGGGCGGGTTACAGATACGCAGTATTTT; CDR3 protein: CARSAGAGGARLAGGRVTDTQYF
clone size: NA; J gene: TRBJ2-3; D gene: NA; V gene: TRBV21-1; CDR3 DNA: TGTGCCAGCAGCAGGGCCGGGGGGTGCACAGATACGCAGTATTTT; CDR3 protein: CASSRAGGCTDTQYF
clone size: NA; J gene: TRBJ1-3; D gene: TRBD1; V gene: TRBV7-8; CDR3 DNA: TGTGCCAGCAGCATCGGACAGGGCCTCTCTGGAAACACCATATATTTT; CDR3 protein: CASSIGQGLSGNTIYF
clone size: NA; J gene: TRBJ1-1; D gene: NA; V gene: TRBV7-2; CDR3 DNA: TGTGCCAGCAGCTTAGGATATGCAGGGAACACTGAAGCTTTCTTT; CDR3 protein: CASSLGYAGNTEAFF
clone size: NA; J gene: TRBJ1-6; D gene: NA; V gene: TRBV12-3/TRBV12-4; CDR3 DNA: TGTGCCAGCACCCCAACTACCTTTTCACCCCTCCACTTT; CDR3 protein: CASTPTTFSPLHF
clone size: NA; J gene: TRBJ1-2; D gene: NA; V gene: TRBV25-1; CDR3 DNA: TGTGCCAGCAGTGAATATGGTCCCCCCAGGGTTGGCGCTGGCTACACCTTC; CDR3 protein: CASSEYGPPRVGAGYTF
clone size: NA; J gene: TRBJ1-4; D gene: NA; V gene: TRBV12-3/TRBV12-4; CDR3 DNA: TGTGCCAGCAGCGAGTCCAACTCGGAAAAACTGTTTTTT; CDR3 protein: CASSESNSEKLFF